The 21 T cell receptor beta chains below were found in one sample sequenced in a study of response to subunit inactivated influenza vaccine. TCRdb processed the RT-PCR reads anew with MiXCR; each CDR3 protein has one entry. Of some 190,000 distinct CDR3 sequences listed, approximately 15% are singletons. Sequencing was performed on CD8+ T cells sorted from PBMCs, taken 5 days after vaccination. These receptors originate from a man between 45 and 60 years old who received an inactivated influenza vaccine.

This clonotype has more than one count but fewer than ten. V usage is TRBV7-9 and J usage is TRBJ2-1, with D maybe TRBD1 (6 bases). The CDR3 is 13 residues long. CDR1 is SEHNR, CDR2 FQNEAQ, per germline (reference sequence). V lost 5 bases and J 9 bases, leaving 14 bases between the germline ends. The CDR3 bases are TGTGCCAGCAGCCCCAGGACAGTCAGTGAGCAGTTCTTC. It encodes CASSPRTVSEQFF.

The sample holds a few counts of this clonotype. The chain recombines TRBV4-1 with TRBJ1-5; D not resolved. V was pared by 3 bases and J by 0 bases, with 6 bases between. The CDR3 totals 14 residues. The germline V gene has CDR1 MGHRA and CDR2 YSYEKL. The CDR3: CASSHPSSNQPQHF. The CDR3 DNA follows: TGCGCCAGCAGCCACCCGTCTAGCAATCAGCCCCAGCATTTT.

This clonotype has just a few counts. J is TRBJ2-7 and V is TRBV30; 7 nucleotides agree with TRBD2. Germline V gives CDR1 GTSNPN, CDR2 SVGIG (reference sequence). V was clipped by 4 bases and J by 2 bases; unmatched bases: 8. The CDR3 has 14 residues. CDR3 sequence: CAWTQAGPPYEQYF. The CDR3 region has the DNA TGTGCCTGGACCCAAGCGGGGCCTCCCTACGAGCAGTACTTC.

This chain links TRBV20-1 with TRBJ2-1; 10 nucleotides agree with TRBD2. V gave up 1 base and J gave up 7 bases; unmatched junction bases: 4. Germline V gene sequence: CDR1 DFQATT, CDR2 SNEGSKA (reference sequence). The CDR3 consists of 14 residues. The CDR3 sequence is CSARGLAGRNEQFF. CDR3 DNA: TGCAGTGCTAGAGGACTAGCGGGCAGGAATGAGCAGTTCTTC.

The chain is built from TRBV29-1 and TRBJ2-5, with 9 bases lining up with TRBD2. V shed 4 bases and J 5 bases; nucleotides not matched to a gene: 8. This CDR3 region has 14 residues. CDR1 and CDR2 from the germline V gene are SQVTM and ANQGSEA. CDR3 region: CSVVVAGDRETQYF. The CDR3 DNA reads as TGCAGCGTTGTGGTAGCGGGAGATAGGGAGACCCAGTACTTC.

This clonotype was recorded a few times. The J gene is TRBJ2-1, the V gene TRBV30, with D uncertain. Germline loops: CDR1 GTSNPN, CDR2 SVGIG (reference sequence). This CDR3 spans 13 amino acids. V gave up 0 bases and J gave up 4 bases, with 7 bases separating them. In DNA, the CDR3 is TGTGCCTGGAGTGTAAACAGTTACAATGAGCAGTTCTTC. Protein: CAWSVNSYNEQFF.

This clonotype was detected only a few times. The rearrangement links TRBV10-3 to TRBJ2-5, with D tentatively TRBD1 (6 bases). V was clipped by 10 bases and J by 2 bases, with 20 bases between them. Germline-derived CDR1 and CDR2 are ENHRY and SYGVKD. The CDR3 has 15 amino acids. This CDR3 is CATNGQTGPQETQYF. In DNA, the CDR3 is TGTGCCACTAACGGACAGACCGGCCCGCAAGAGACCCAGTACTTC.

This clonotype came up many times. V gene TRBV20-1 combines with J gene TRBJ2-7; D is possibly TRBD2 (5 bases). Between the trimmed V and J ends, which lost 1 base and 3 bases, there was a span of 10 bases. Germline V gives CDR1 DFQATT, CDR2 SNEGSKA (reference sequence). The CDR3 runs to 13 residues. The CDR3 nucleotides read TGCAGTGCTAGAGTAGAGGGCTTCTACGAGCAGTACTTC. Amino acid sequence: CSARVEGFYEQYF.

This clonotype was observed a few times. The chain has TRBV15 and TRBJ1-1, with D uncertain. This CDR3 comprises 16 residues. Trimming removed 3 bases at V and 4 bases at J, with 18 bases between. The germline V gene encodes CDR1 LNHNV and CDR2 YYDKDF (reference sequence). CDR3 sequence: CATSSAPDGKGTEAFF. Here the CDR3 DNA reads TGTGCCACCAGCAGTGCCCCCGACGGAAAAGGCACTGAAGCTTTCTTT.

J is TRBJ2-5 and V is TRBV7-9, with 7 bases aligning to TRBD1. The CDR3 spans 15 residues. V was pared by 5 bases and J by 1 base, with 7 bases of the junction left unmatched. Looked up from germline, CDR1 is SEHNR and CDR2 is FQNEAQ (reference sequence). CDR3 residues: CASSPLRDSQETQYF. For the CDR3, the DNA is TGTGCCAGCAGCCCCCTCCGGGACAGCCAAGAGACCCAGTACTTC.

This chain connects TRBV11-2 to TRBJ2-3, with a weak D call TRBD2 (5 bases). This CDR3 has 16 residues. Germline-derived CDR1 and CDR2 are SGHAT and FQNNGV. V dropped 1 base and J dropped 6 bases, with 17 bases sitting between them. Written as DNA, the CDR3 is TGTGCCAGCAGCTTAGGGATTGCGGCCACGGGGGATACGCAGTATTTT. It yields the protein CASSLGIAATGDTQYF.

Points on this clonotype: Germline is not matched at one junction end, which may reflect a read error. The rearrangement uses TRBV6-6 and TRBJ2-7, with D possibly being TRBD1 (7 bases). CDR3 length: 13 residues. CDR1 MNHNY and CDR2 SVGAGI come from the germline V gene (reference sequence). The DNA for the CDR3 is TGTGCCACCAGTACAGGGGAGGCCGACGAGCAGTACTTC. Translated, it gives CATSTGEADEQYF.

The chain uses TRBV7-9 and TRBJ2-5, with D perhaps TRBD1 or TRBD2 (6 bases each). V shed 6 bases and J shed 5 bases, with 19 bases lying between them. The CDR3 runs to 15 residues. The germline V gene has CDR1 SEHNR and CDR2 FQNEAQ (reference sequence). The CDR3 reads CASSTIKGGRETQYF. CDR3 coding DNA: TGTGCCAGCAGTACCATTAAAGGGGGGCGTGAGACCCAGTACTTC. Complete variable domain (other parts from reference TRBV7-9 and TRBJ2-5): DTGVSQNPRHKITKRGQNVTFRCDPISEHNRLYWYRQTLGQGPEFLTYFQNEAQLEKSRLLSDRFSAERPKGSFSTLEIQRTEQGDSAMYLCASSTIKGGRETQYFGPGTRLLVL.

This clonotype has more than one count but fewer than ten. V is TRBV9 and J is TRBJ2-1; no clear D gene. V dropped 4 bases and J dropped 10 bases, with 18 bases sitting between them. CDR3 length: 14 amino acids. Germline V gene sequence: CDR1 SGDLS, CDR2 YYNGEE. For the CDR3, the DNA is TGTGCCAGCAGCCCTTCCGCCGGACCCCCGGAGCAGTTCTTC. Protein: CASSPSAGPPEQFF. The full variable domain, with the rest looked up from reference TRBV9 and TRBJ2-1, is DSGVTQTPKHLITATGQRVTLRCSPRSGDLSVYWYQQSLDQGLQFLIQYYNGEERAKGNILERFSAQQFPDLHSELNLSSLELGDSALYFCASSPSAGPPEQFFGPGTRLTVL.

The rearrangement joins TRBV4-1 to TRBJ1-1; D remains ambiguous. Germline lookup yields CDR1 MGHRA and CDR2 YSYEKL. This CDR3 is built from 15 residues. V was cut by 0 bases and J by 6 bases, with 14 bases left in between. CDR3 sequence: CASSQDWPGIAEAFF. DNA for the CDR3: TGCGCCAGCAGCCAAGATTGGCCGGGGATTGCTGAAGCTTTCTTT.

The table lists this clonotype with many counts. This rearrangement joins TRBV20-1 to TRBJ2-3; 11 nucleotides line up with TRBD2. Germline V CDR1 and CDR2: DFQATT, SNEGSKA (reference sequence). The CDR3 spans 17 residues. Trimming removed 4 bases from V and 0 bases from J; junction bases left unmatched: 9. The CDR3 sequence: CSANGLAGGESTDTQYF. CDR3 DNA sequence: TGCAGTGCTAATGGGCTAGCGGGGGGCGAAAGCACAGATACGCAGTATTTT.

The CDR3 protein is CASSWGDQPQHF. In nucleotides, the CDR3 is TGTGCCAGCAGTTGGGGGGATCAGCCCCAGCATTTT. The rearrangement uses TRBV25-1 and TRBJ1-5; maybe TRBD1 (5 bases). V was cut by 5 bases and J by 5 bases, with 7 bases left in between. This CDR3 spans 12 amino acids. Germline loops: CDR1 MGHDK, CDR2 SYGVNS. The whole variable domain, filled in from reference TRBV25-1 and TRBJ1-5, reads EADIYQTPRYLVIGTGKKITLECSQTMGHDKMYWYQQDPGMELHLIHYSYGVNSTEKGDLSSESTVSRIRTEHFPLTLESARPSHTSQYLCASSWGDQPQHFGDGTRLSIL.

The J gene is TRBJ2-3, the V gene TRBV14; weak D call: TRBD2 (5 bases). The CDR3 length is 15 residues. Trimming removed 7 bases from V and 3 bases from J, with 17 bases in between. Germline V CDR1 and CDR2: SGHDN, FVKESK. The CDR3 loop reads CASTKRGRGTDTQYF. CDR3 DNA sequence: TGTGCCAGCACTAAACGAGGGCGAGGGACAGATACGCAGTATTTT.

The chain couples TRBV27 to TRBJ2-6, with D uncertain. CDR3 size: 15 residues. The V and J ends lost 0 bases and 1 base respectively, with 4 bases between them. Germline CDR1 and CDR2: MNHEY and SMNVEV (reference sequence). The chain's CDR3 is CASSLSPSGANVLTF. CDR3 bases: TGTGCCAGCAGTTTATCCCCTTCTGGGGCCAACGTCCTGACTTTC. Full variable domain (remainder filled in from reference TRBV27 and TRBJ2-6): EAQVTQNPRYLITVTGKKLTVTCSQNMNHEYMSWYRQDPGLGLRQIYYSMNVEVTDKGDVPEGYKVSRKEKRNFPLILESPSPNQTSLYFCASSLSPSGANVLTFGAGSRLTVL.

The chain joins TRBV7-9 to TRBJ1-3; D uncertain. Germline CDR1 SEHNR, CDR2 FQNEAQ (reference sequence). This CDR3 has 14 amino acids. CDR3 in amino acids: CAGGSPNSGNTIYF. The CDR3 nucleotides are TGTGCTGGAGGCAGCCCTAACTCTGGAAACACCATATATTTT.

V and J are TRBV6-5 and TRBJ2-6, with D hard to call. V shed 0 bases and J shed 0 bases, with 9 bases lying between them. CDR1 is MNHEY and CDR2 is SVGAGI in the germline V gene. CDR3 size: 17 residues. The CDR3 spells CASSYSPSSSGANVLTF. The DNA of the CDR3 is TGTGCCAGCAGTTACTCACCAAGCAGCTCTGGGGCCAACGTCCTGACTTTC.